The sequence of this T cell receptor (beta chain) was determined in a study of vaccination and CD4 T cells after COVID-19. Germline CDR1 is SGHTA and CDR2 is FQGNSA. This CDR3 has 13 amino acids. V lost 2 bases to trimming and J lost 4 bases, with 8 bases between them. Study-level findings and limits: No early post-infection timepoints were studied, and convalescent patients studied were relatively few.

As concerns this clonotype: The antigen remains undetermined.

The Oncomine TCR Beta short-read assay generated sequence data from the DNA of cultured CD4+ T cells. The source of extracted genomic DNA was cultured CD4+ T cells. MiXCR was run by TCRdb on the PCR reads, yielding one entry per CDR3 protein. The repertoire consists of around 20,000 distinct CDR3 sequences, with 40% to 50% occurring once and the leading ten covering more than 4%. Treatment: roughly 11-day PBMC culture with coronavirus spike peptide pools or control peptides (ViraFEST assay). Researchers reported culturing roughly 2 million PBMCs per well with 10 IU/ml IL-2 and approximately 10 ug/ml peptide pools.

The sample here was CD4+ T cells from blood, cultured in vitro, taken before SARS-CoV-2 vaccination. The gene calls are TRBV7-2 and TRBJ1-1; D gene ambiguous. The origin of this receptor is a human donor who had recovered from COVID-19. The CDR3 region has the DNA TGTGCCAGCAGCTTACGCAGCAGCACTGAAGCTTTCTTT. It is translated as CASSLRSSTEAFF.